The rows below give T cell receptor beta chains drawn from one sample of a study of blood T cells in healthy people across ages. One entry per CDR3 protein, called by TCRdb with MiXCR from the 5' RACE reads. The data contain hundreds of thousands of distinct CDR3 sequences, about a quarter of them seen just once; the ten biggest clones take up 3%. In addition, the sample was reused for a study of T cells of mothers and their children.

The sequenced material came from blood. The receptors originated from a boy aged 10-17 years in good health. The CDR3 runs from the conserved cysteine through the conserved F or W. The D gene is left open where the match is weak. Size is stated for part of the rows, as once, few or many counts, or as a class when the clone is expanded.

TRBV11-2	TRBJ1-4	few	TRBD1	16	CASSGRDRGTNEKLFF	TGTGCCAGCAGCGGGCGGGACAGGGGAACTAATGAAAAACTGTTTTTT
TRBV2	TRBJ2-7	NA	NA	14	CASSEGGAGYEQYF	TGTGCCAGCAGTGAAGGAGGGGCTGGGTACGAGCAGTACTTC
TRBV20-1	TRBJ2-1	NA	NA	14	CSAKRRGSYGEQFF	TGCAGTGCTAAACGGAGGGGCAGTTACGGTGAGCAGTTCTTC
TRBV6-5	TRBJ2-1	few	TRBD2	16	CASSLGTSGGCNEQFF	TGTGCCAGCAGCCTCGGGACTAGCGGGGGGTGCAATGAGCAGTTCTTC
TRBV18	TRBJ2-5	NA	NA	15	CASSPDYGTIETQYF	TGTGCCAGCTCACCAGATTATGGGACCATCGAGACCCAGTACTTC
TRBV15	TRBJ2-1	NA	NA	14	CATSRDRGPNEQFF	TGTGCCACCAGCAGAGATAGGGGACCCAATGAGCAGTTCTTC
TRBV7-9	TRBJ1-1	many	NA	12	CASSRAGTEAFF	TGTGCCAGCTCCAGGGCGGGGACTGAAGCTTTCTTT
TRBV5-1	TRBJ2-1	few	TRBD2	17	CASSPDLAGPSYNEQFF	TGCGCCAGCAGCCCAGACTTAGCGGGGCCTTCCTACAATGAGCAGTTCTTC
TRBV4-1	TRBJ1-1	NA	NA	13	CASSQENRAEAFF	TGCGCCAGCAGCCAAGAAAATAGGGCTGAAGCTTTCTTT
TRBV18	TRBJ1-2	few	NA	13	CARYPGQYYGYTF	TGTGCCAGATACCCGGGCCAATACTATGGCTACACCTTC
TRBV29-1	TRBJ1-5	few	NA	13	CSVEAGRDQPQHF	TGCAGCGTTGAGGCAGGGCGGGACCAGCCCCAGCATTTT
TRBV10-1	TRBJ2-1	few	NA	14	CASTSDPELREQSF	TGCGCCAGCACATCGGACCCCGAGTTACGTGAGCAGTCCTTC
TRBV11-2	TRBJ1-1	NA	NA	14	CASSSLGGNTEAFF	TGTGCCAGCAGCTCCCTCGGGGGGAACACTGAAGCTTTCTTT
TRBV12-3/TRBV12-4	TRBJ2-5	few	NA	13	CASSSTPEQTQYF	TGTGCCAGCAGCTCGACCCCGGAGCAGACCCAGTACTTC
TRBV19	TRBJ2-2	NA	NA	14	CASSTPVSTGELFF	TGTGCCAGTAGTACCCCGGTGAGCACCGGGGAGCTGTTTTTT
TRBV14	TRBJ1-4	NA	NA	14	CASSQDSVSEKLFF	TGTGCCAGCAGCCAGGATAGCGTCTCTGAAAAACTGTTTTTT
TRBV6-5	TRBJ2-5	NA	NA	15	CASSKTGRGVETQYF	TGTGCCAGCAGTAAGACAGGGAGGGGAGTAGAGACCCAGTACTTC
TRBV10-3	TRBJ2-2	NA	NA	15	CAISEWRVSTGELFF	TGTGCCATCAGTGAATGGAGGGTGAGCACCGGGGAGCTGTTTTTT
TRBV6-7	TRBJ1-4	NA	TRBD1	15	CASSYSDRLNEKLFF	TGTGCCAGCAGTTACTCGGACAGGTTGAATGAAAAACTGTTTTTT
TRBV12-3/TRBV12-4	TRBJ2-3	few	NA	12	CASSPLEDTQYF	TGTGCCAGCAGTCCCCTGGAAGATACGCAGTATTTT
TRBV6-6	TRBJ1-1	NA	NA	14	CASTLDQGYTEAFF	TGTGCCAGCACTCTGGACCAGGGGTACACTGAAGCTTTCTTT
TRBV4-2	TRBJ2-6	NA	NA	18	CASSQAIDRLSGANVLTF	TGTGCCAGCAGCCAAGCAATAGACAGACTGTCTGGGGCCAACGTCCTGACTTTC
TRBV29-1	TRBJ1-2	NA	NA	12	CSVVSSNYGYTF	TGCAGCGTTGTATCTTCTAACTATGGCTACACCTTC
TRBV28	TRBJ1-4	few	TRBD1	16	CASSPRQGAYYEKLFF	TGTGCCAGCAGTCCCCGACAGGGGGCATATTATGAAAAACTGTTTTTT
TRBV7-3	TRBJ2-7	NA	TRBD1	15	CASSSGQVAIGEQYF	TGTGCCAGCAGCTCGGGACAGGTCGCGATAGGGGAGCAGTACTTC
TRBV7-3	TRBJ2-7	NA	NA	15	CASSEGGFSSYEQYF	TGTGCCAGCAGCGAGGGGGGTTTCAGCTCCTACGAGCAGTACTTC
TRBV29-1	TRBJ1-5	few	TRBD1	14	CSVGTGLSNQPQHF	TGCAGCGTTGGGACAGGGCTAAGCAATCAGCCCCAGCATTTT
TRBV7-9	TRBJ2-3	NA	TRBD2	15	CASSPSGTITDTQYF	TGTGCCAGCAGTCCCTCCGGGACTATCACAGATACGCAGTATTTT
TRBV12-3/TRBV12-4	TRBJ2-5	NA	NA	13	CASSKGHTETQCF	TGTGCCAGCAGCAAAGGACATACTGAGACCCAGTGCTTC
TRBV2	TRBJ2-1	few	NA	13	CASSVERYNEQFF	TGTGCCAGCAGTGTAGAGCGGTACAATGAGCAGTTCTTC
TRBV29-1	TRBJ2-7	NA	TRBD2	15	CSVEWLADPWGEQYF	TGCAGCGTTGAATGGCTAGCGGATCCATGGGGAGAGCAGTACTTC
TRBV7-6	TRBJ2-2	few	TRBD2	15	CASSLYSGGTGELFF	TGTGCCAGCAGCTTATATAGCGGGGGCACCGGGGAGCTGTTTTTT
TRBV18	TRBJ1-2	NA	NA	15	CASSPDRTSNYGYTF	TGTGCCAGCTCACCGGACAGAACCTCTAACTATGGCTACACCTTC
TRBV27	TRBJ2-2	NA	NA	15	CASSLRGVNTGELFF	TGTGCCAGCAGTTTAAGAGGGGTGAACACCGGGGAGCTGTTTTTT
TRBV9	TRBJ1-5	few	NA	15	CASSVDDRRNQPQHF	TGTGCCAGCAGCGTAGATGACAGACGCAATCAGCCCCAGCATTTT
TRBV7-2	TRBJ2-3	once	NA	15	CASSSDPQIADTQYF	TGTGCCAGCAGCTCCGACCCACAGATAGCAGATACGCAGTATTTT
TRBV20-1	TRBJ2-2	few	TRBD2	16	CSASDSSGANTGELFF	TGCAGTGCTAGTGACTCTAGCGGGGCGAACACCGGGGAGCTGTTTTTT
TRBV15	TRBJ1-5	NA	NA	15	CATTQGTGSNQPQHF	TGTGCCACCACCCAGGGAACAGGGAGCAATCAGCCCCAGCATTTT
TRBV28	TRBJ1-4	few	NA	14	CASSFRLGREKLFF	TGTGCCAGCAGTTTCCGCTTAGGTAGAGAAAAACTGTTTTTT
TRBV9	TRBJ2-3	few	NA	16	CASSVASGAGTDTQYF	TGTGCCAGCAGCGTAGCATCGGGGGCAGGCACAGATACGCAGTATTTT
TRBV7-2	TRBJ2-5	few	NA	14	CASSLTNPTETQYF	TGTGCCAGCAGCTTAACCAACCCGACGGAGACCCAGTACTTC
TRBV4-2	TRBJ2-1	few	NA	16	CASSHPGRSSYNEQFF	TGTGCCAGCAGCCATCCCGGGAGAAGCTCCTACAATGAGCAGTTCTTC
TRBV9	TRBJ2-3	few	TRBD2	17	CASSVESTSIQTDTQYF	TGTGCCAGCAGCGTAGAGTCGACTAGCATACAGACAGATACGCAGTATTTT
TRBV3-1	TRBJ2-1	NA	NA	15	CASSQEGDGYNEQFF	TGTGCCAGCAGCCAAGAGGGGGACGGGTACAATGAGCAGTTCTTC
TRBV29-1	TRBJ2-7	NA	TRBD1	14	CSVEGDRPPYEQYF	TGCAGCGTTGAGGGGGACAGGCCCCCCTACGAGCAGTACTTC
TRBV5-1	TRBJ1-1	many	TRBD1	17	CASSLGTQGILNTEAFF	TGCGCCAGCAGCTTGGGGACACAGGGGATCTTGAACACTGAAGCTTTCTTT
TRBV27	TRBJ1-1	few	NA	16	CASSSPAEGVYTEAFF	TGTGCCAGCAGTTCTCCTGCAGAGGGGGTATACACTGAAGCTTTCTTT
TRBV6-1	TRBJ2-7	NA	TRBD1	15	CASRDTGVSSYEQYF	TGTGCCAGCAGGGATACAGGGGTCAGCTCCTACGAGCAGTACTTC
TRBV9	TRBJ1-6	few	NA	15	CASSVVAGYNSPLHF	TGTGCCAGCAGCGTGGTGGCGGGATATAATTCACCCCTCCACTTT
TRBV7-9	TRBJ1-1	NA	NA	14	CASSLAQVNTEAFF	TGTGCCAGCAGCTTAGCCCAGGTAAACACTGAAGCTTTCTTT
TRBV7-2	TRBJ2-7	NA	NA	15	CASSIYSGEAYEQYF	TGTGCCAGCTCAATATACTCCGGTGAAGCCTACGAGCAGTACTTC
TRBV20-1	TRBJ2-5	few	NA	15	CSARPRIVARETQYF	TGCAGTGCTAGACCTCGAATCGTAGCAAGGGAGACCCAGTACTTC
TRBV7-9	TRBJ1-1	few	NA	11	CASSAVPEAFF	TGTGCCAGCAGCGCAGTTCCTGAAGCTTTCTTT
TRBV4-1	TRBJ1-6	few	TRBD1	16	CASRQDQTGATSPLHF	TGCGCCAGCAGACAAGACCAGACAGGGGCTACTTCACCCCTCCACTTT